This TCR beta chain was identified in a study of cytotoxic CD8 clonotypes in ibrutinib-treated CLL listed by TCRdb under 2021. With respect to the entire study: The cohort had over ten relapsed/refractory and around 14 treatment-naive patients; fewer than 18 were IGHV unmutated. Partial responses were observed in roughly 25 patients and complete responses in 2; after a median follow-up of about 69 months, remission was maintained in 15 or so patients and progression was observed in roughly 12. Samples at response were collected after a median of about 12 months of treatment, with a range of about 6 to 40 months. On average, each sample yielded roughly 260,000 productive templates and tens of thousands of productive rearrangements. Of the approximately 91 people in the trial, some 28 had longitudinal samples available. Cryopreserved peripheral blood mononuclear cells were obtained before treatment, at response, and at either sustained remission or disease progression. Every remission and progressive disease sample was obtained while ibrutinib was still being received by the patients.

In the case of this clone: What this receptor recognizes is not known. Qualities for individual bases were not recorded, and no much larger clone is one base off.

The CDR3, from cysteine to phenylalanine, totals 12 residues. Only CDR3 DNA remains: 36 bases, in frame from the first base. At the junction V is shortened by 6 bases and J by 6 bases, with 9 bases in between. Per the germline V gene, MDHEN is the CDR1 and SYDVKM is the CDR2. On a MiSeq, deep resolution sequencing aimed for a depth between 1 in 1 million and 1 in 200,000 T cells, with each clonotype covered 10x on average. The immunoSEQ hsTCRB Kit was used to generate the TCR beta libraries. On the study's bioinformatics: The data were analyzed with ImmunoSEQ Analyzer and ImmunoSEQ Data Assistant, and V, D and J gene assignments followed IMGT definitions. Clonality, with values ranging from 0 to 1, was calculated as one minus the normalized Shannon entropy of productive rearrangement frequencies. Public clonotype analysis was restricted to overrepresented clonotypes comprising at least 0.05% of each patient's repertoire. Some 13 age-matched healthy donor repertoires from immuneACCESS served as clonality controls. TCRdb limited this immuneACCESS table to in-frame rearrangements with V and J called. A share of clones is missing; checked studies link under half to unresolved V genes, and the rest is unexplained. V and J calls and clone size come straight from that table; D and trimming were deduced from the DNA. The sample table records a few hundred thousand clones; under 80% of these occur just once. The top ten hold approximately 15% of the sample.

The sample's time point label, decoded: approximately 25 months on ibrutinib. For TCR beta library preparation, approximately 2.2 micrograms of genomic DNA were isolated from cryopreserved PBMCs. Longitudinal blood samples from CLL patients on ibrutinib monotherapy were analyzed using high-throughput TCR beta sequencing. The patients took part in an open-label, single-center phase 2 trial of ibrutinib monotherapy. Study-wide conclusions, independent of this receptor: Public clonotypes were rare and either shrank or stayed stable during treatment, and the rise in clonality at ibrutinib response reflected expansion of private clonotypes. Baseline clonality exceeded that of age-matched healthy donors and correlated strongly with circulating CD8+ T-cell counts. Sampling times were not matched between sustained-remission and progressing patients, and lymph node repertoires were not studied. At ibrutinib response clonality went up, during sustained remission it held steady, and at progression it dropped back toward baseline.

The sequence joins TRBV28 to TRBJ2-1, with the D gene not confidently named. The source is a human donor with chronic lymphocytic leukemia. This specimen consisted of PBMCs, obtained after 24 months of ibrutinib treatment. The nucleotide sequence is TGTGCCAGCAGATCAGGCCCCAATGAGCAGTTCTTC. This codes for CASRSGPNEQFF.